This T cell receptor (beta chain) was captured in a study of T cell changes during pregnancy in multiple sclerosis. In germline, CDR1 is SGHTA, CDR2 FQGNSA. The CDR3 covers 16 residues. J was trimmed by 8 bases and V by 2 bases; bases with no gene match: 7. Data came from immunoSEQ multiplex PCR; TCRdb stores just in-frame clones and leaves some out. This table holds roughly 100,000 clones, about 90% found once. V gene TRBV7-2 combines with J gene TRBJ2-1; 12 bases fit TRBD2. The source material was peripheral blood, sampled before pregnancy. The sequence was collected from a female donor with multiple sclerosis, enrolled in a pregnancy study. The CDR3 nucleotides read TGTGCCAGCAGCTTACTAGCGGGGGGGCCCTATGATGAGCAGTTCTTC. Translating it yields CASSLLAGGPYDEQFF.